The 24 T cell receptor beta chains presented below share a single source sample, sequenced in a study of T-cell memory formation after mild COVID-19. TCRdb re-analysed the 5' RACE reads in MiXCR, keeping a single row per CDR3 protein. The sample contains about 440,000 distinct CDR3 sequences, around 20% of which appear only once. The sample comprised PBMCs or a T cell subset sorted from them (not recorded which). The source of these receptors is an adult woman who had mild COVID-19 (a few samples of this study predate the infection). Cell type and time point are not known.

This clonotype showed up just a few times. The chain links TRBV6-4 to TRBJ2-3; D is undetermined. The CDR3 sequence is 14 residues long. With 2 bases removed from V and 2 bases from J, the gap between germline ends came to 8 bases. Germline V gene data show CDR1 as MRHNA and CDR2 as SNTAGT. The CDR3 spells CASSDGQDTDTQYF. The CDR3 nucleotides read TGTGCCAGCAGTGACGGGCAGGACACAGATACGCAGTATTTT.

This clonotype has only a few counts. The chain couples TRBV7-6 to TRBJ2-1; 12 bases align to TRBD2. Germline V gene data show CDR1 as SGHVS and CDR2 as FNYEAQ. The CDR3 runs to 17 residues. The V segment lost 4 bases and the J segment 5 bases; nucleotides outside the gene matches: 9. In nucleotides, the CDR3 is TGTGCCAGCAGCTCCCGTTACCTAGCGGGGGGGCACAATGAGCAGTTCTTC. This encodes CASSSRYLAGGHNEQFF.

This clonotype has only a few counts. The rearrangement uses TRBV28 and TRBJ2-7, with 7 nucleotides matching TRBD1. The CDR3 totals 14 residues. The junction had 8 bases not matched to a gene; V was cut back by 5 bases and J by 4 bases. Looked up from germline, CDR1 is MDHEN and CDR2 is SYDVKM. The CDR3 DNA reads TGTGCCAGCAGTCCCCGACAGGGTCGGTACGAGCAGTACTTC. Its protein is CASSPRQGRYEQYF. The whole variable domain, filled in from reference TRBV28 and TRBJ2-7, reads DVKVTQSSRYLVKRTGEKVFLECVQDMDHENMFWYRQDPGLGLRLIYFSYDVKMKEKGDIPEGYSVSREKKERFSLILESASTNQTSMYLCASSPRQGRYEQYFGPGTRLTVT.

This clonotype was seen ten or more times. The rearrangement uses TRBV14 and TRBJ2-7; 9 bases align to TRBD2. V was pared by 0 bases and J by 3 bases, with 6 bases of the junction left unmatched. Germline CDR1 SGHDN, CDR2 FVKESK. There are 16 residues in the CDR3. Here the CDR3 reads CASSQEGTSFDYEQYF. The CDR3 DNA follows: TGTGCCAGCAGCCAAGAGGGGACTAGCTTCGACTACGAGCAGTACTTC.

This chain joins TRBV6-1 and TRBJ2-2; D ambiguous. Between the trimmed V and J ends, which lost 7 bases and 6 bases, there was a span of 18 bases. Germline CDR1 and CDR2: MNHNS and SASEGT. The CDR3 spans 15 residues. As DNA, the CDR3 is TGTGCCAGCACCTCTCTAGGCGGTGGCCCCGGGGAGCTGTTTTTT. Amino acids: CASTSLGGGPGELFF.

The chain combines TRBV2 with TRBJ1-5; D gene ambiguous. This CDR3 contains 15 residues. Germline-derived CDR1 and CDR2 are SNHLY and FYNNEI. V dropped 5 bases and J dropped 2 bases, with 13 bases sitting between them. The CDR3 DNA follows: TGTGCCAGCAGTCCGGTAGGGATGGGCAATCAGCCCCAGCATTTT. Protein: CASSPVGMGNQPQHF.

The genes are TRBV6-2 or TRBV6-3 and TRBJ2-5, with TRBD2 as a possible D gene (5 bases). The ends were cut back, 4 bases at V and 5 bases at J, with 14 bases in the middle. The CDR3 contains 14 residues. CDR1 and CDR2 from the germline V gene are MNHEY and SVGEGT. The CDR3 DNA follows: TGTGCCAGCAGTTTAGGAGGACTTTGGGAGACCCAGTACTTC. Translating gives CASSLGGLWETQYF.

The chain recombines TRBV20-1 with TRBJ2-3; 7 nucleotides align to TRBD2. Germline-derived CDR1 and CDR2 are DFQATT and SNEGSKA (reference sequence). J gave up 5 bases and V 6 bases, and 14 bases lay outside the gene matches. This CDR3 spans 15 amino acids. The CDR3, as DNA: TGCAGTGCCCCCAAGCCTGCGGGAGCACAAGATACGCAGTATTTT. Protein sequence: CSAPKPAGAQDTQYF.

The chain employs TRBV24-1 and TRBJ1-2; D not certain. This CDR3 comprises 13 residues. Trimming shortened V by 3 bases and J by 4 bases, and 8 bases separated the two germline ends. Per the germline V gene, CDR1 is KGHDR and CDR2 is SFDVKD. The CDR3 DNA is TGTGCCACCAGTGATGAAGCCTCCTATGGCTACACCTTC. Translating gives CATSDEASYGYTF.

This clonotype was picked up a small number of times. The chain is built from TRBV20-1 and TRBJ2-1; D ambiguous. The V and J ends lost 3 bases and 3 bases respectively, with 9 bases between them. Germline V gene lookup returns CDR1 DFQATT and CDR2 SNEGSKA (reference sequence). The CDR3 spans 13 residues. The CDR3: CSASGPSYNEQFF. CDR3 bases: TGCAGTGCTAGTGGTCCAAGCTACAATGAGCAGTTCTTC.

This clonotype has just a few counts. The gene calls are TRBV6-2 or TRBV6-3 and TRBJ2-5, with 9 bases matching TRBD1. J lost 2 bases, V lost 2 bases, and 3 bases had no gene match. The CDR3 contains 15 residues. Germline CDR1 and CDR2: MNHEY and SVGEGT. This CDR3 reads CASSYRDRAQETQYF. The CDR3 DNA reads as TGTGCCAGCAGTTACCGGGACAGGGCACAAGAGACCCAGTACTTC.

The genes are TRBV9 and TRBJ2-7; 7 bases are a match to TRBD2. Trimming removed 0 bases from V and 5 bases from J; junction bases left unmatched: 5. From germline, CDR1 is SGDLS and CDR2 YYNGEE. CDR3 length: 14 residues. In DNA, the CDR3 is TGTGCCAGCAGCGTAGCTGCGGGAGACCACGAGCAGTACTTC. This codes for CASSVAAGDHEQYF.

This rearrangement joins TRBV7-9 to TRBJ2-5, with 13 bases lining up with TRBD2. CDR1 and CDR2 (germline): SEHNR, FQNEAQ (reference sequence). V gave up 5 bases and J gave up 3 bases; unmatched junction bases: 12. The CDR3 consists of 18 residues. DNA for the CDR3: TGTGCCAGCAGCCCCGCATGGACTAGCGGGAGATGGGAAGAGACCCAGTACTTC. It specifies CASSPAWTSGRWEETQYF.

The V call is TRBV7-6, the J call TRBJ2-2, with D possibly matching TRBD1 (6 bases). The CDR3 sequence is 12 residues long. V was cut by 4 bases and J by 7 bases, with 7 bases left in between. Per germline, CDR1 SGHVS and CDR2 FNYEAQ. The CDR3 loop is CASSSQGGELFF. DNA of the CDR3: TGTGCCAGCAGCTCACAGGGCGGGGAGCTGTTTTTT.

This clonotype was observed a handful of times. The genes are TRBV20-1 and TRBJ2-7; perhaps D is TRBD1 or TRBD2 (5 bases each). The CDR3 totals 12 residues. V lost 5 bases, J lost 7 bases, and 15 bases lay in between. From germline, CDR1 is DFQATT and CDR2 SNEGSKA (reference sequence). In DNA form, the CDR3 reads TGCAGTGCTGGAGGACACCCCCAAGAGCAGTACTTC. It yields the protein CSAGGHPQEQYF.

This clonotype has a count of ten or more. The chain combines TRBV5-1 with TRBJ2-3; no definite D call. The CDR3 length is 13 residues. Germline V gives CDR1 SGHRS, CDR2 YFSETQ. Trimming pared 4 bases from V and 2 bases from J, leaving 8 bases between. CDR3 DNA sequence: TGCGCCAGCAGCCCCTTTTTCACAGATACGCAGTATTTT. As protein: CASSPFFTDTQYF.

This clonotype was seen more than once but under ten times. This chain links TRBV9 with TRBJ1-2; possible D gene TRBD1, 6 bases. Trimming cost V 0 bases and J 2 bases, with 20 bases left between them. The germline gives CDR1 SGDLS, CDR2 YYNGEE. The CDR3 is 18 amino acids. CDR3 region: CASSVGDEGETPNYGYTF. In nucleotides, the CDR3 is TGTGCCAGCAGCGTAGGTGATGAGGGGGAAACTCCAAACTATGGCTACACCTTC.

The V and J genes are TRBV18 and TRBJ2-3, with D tentatively TRBD2 (6 bases). The germline V gene encodes CDR1 KGHSH and CDR2 LQKENI. V shed 3 bases and J shed 2 bases, with 15 bases lying between them. This CDR3 contains 16 residues. DNA of the CDR3: TGTGCCAGCTCACCCCTGACTAGTTCCCTCACAGATACGCAGTATTTT. It is translated as CASSPLTSSLTDTQYF.

There are a few counts of this clonotype. V usage is TRBV12-3 or TRBV12-4 and J usage is TRBJ1-1; D is ambiguous. V was shortened by 6 bases and J by 1 base, with 9 bases between the two germline ends. The CDR3 totals 13 residues. CDR3 DNA: TGTGCCAGCAGCTCCACGAAGAACACTGAAGCTTTCTTT. This sequence encodes CASSSTKNTEAFF.

The chain joins TRBV7-9 to TRBJ2-2; D is ambiguous. The CDR3 sequence is 15 residues long. CDR1 SEHNR and CDR2 FQNEAQ come from the germline V gene (reference sequence). Deletions cut 5 bases from V and 3 bases from J, with 13 bases between. Here the CDR3 DNA reads TGTGCCAGCAGCCGGTTTAACACAGACACCGGGGAGCTGTTTTTT. Translation gives CASSRFNTDTGELFF. Drawing the rest from reference TRBV7-9 and TRBJ2-2, the complete variable domain is DTGVSQNPRHKITKRGQNVTFRCDPISEHNRLYWYRQTLGQGPEFLTYFQNEAQLEKSRLLSDRFSAERPKGSFSTLEIQRTEQGDSAMYLCASSRFNTDTGELFFGEGSRLTVL.

This clonotype was seen more than once but under ten times. The chain uses TRBV12-3 or TRBV12-4 and TRBJ2-1; maybe TRBD1 (6 bases). Trimming took 7 bases from V and 0 from J, leaving 10 bases between them. CDR3 size: 14 residues. The CDR3 DNA reads TGTGCCAGCATAGGGACATTCTCCTACAATGAGCAGTTCTTC. It is translated as CASIGTFSYNEQFF.

The V gene is TRBV4-3, the J gene TRBJ2-3; perhaps D is TRBD1 or TRBD2 (5 bases each). V lost 4 bases and J 4 bases, leaving 18 bases between the germline ends. The CDR3 sequence is 16 residues long. CDR1 is LGHNA, CDR2 YSLEER, per germline. The CDR3: CASSPGGGWFSDTQYF. The CDR3 DNA reads TGCGCCAGCAGCCCGGGTGGGGGTTGGTTTTCAGATACGCAGTATTTT.

This clonotype appeared a few times. The gene calls are TRBV7-9 and TRBJ1-1, with D possibly TRBD1 on 5 matching bases. V was trimmed by 1 base and J by 8 bases, leaving 14 bases between them. The CDR3 runs to 14 residues. In germline, CDR1 is SEHNR, CDR2 FQNEAQ (reference sequence). CDR3 amino acids: CASSLGGVAGEAFF. The CDR3 DNA follows: TGTGCCAGCAGCTTAGGGGGGGTTGCGGGAGAAGCTTTCTTT.

This clonotype appeared a few times. The chain couples TRBV12-3 or TRBV12-4 to TRBJ1-1, with 10 bases identical to TRBD1. The V segment lost 4 bases and the J segment 5 bases; nucleotides outside the gene matches: 4. The CDR3 runs to 14 residues. CDR3 bases: TGTGCCAGCAGTTCGACAGGGGGCTGGACTGAAGCTTTCTTT. It yields the protein CASSSTGGWTEAFF.